The 29 T cell receptor beta chains given below trace back to one sample, sequenced in a study of blood T cells in healthy people across ages. Primed by a sample-barcoded 5' primer and a J-beta primer mix, a second PCR proceeded for about 7 to 11 cycles. A single record per CDR3 protein comes from TCRdb applying MiXCR to the 5' RACE reads. The table records 950,000 to 1,200,000 distinct CDR3 sequences, less than 45% of them present only once. The source material was blood. These receptors originate from a man aged 18 to 29 in good health.

Many counts were recorded for this clonotype. The rearrangement uses TRBV29-1 and TRBJ2-7; possible D gene TRBD2, 5 bases. The CDR3 runs 12 residues. V dropped 0 bases and J dropped 7 bases, with 10 bases sitting between them. Germline V gene lookup returns CDR1 SQVTM and CDR2 ANQGSEA. The CDR3 sequence: CSVEERGWEQYF. CDR3 bases: TGCAGCGTTGAAGAAAGAGGGTGGGAGCAGTACTTC.

This clonotype has only a few counts. One junction end does not reproduce the germline sequence, and a read error may be involved. V and J are TRBV2 and TRBJ2-5; D remains ambiguous. Germline V CDR1 and CDR2: SNHLY, FYNNEI. The CDR3 totals 10 residues. The CDR3 here is CASAQGTQYF. The DNA for the CDR3 is TGTGCCAGCGCTCAAGGGACCCAGTACTTC.

V and J are TRBV4-1 and TRBJ2-1; TRBD2 agrees at 9 bases. V lost 1 base, J lost 4 bases, and 5 bases stayed unmatched. Germline CDR1 is MGHRA and CDR2 is YSYEKL. CDR3 size: 16 residues. CDR3 sequence: CASSQVGLAVYNEQFF. CDR3 in DNA: TGCGCCAGCAGCCAAGTGGGACTAGCCGTTTACAATGAGCAGTTCTTC.

The rearrangement joins TRBV30 to TRBJ1-3, with D possibly being TRBD1 (6 bases). Germline V gene lookup returns CDR1 GTSNPN and CDR2 SVGIG (reference sequence). The germline V and J ends were trimmed by 3 bases and 5 bases, with 11 bases remaining between them. This CDR3 region has 13 residues. CDR3 coding DNA: TGTGCCTGGAGACAGGGAAATAGAAACACCATATATTTT. Translation gives CAWRQGNRNTIYF.

On this clonotype: An end of the junction differs from the germline gene, which may be a read error. The V and J genes are TRBV25-1 and TRBJ2-3; D uncertain. Germline CDR1 and CDR2: MGHDK and SYGVNS. The CDR3 totals 14 residues. For the CDR3, the DNA is TGTGCCGGCAGTGCCCGGACGCGTCGAGATACGCAGTATTTT. This sequence encodes CAGSARTRRDTQYF.

This clonotype was seen a handful of times. This sequence joins TRBV4-3 and TRBJ2-1; 9 nucleotides agree with TRBD2. Germline V CDR1 and CDR2: LGHNA, YSLEER. Trimming took 0 bases from V and 3 from J; bases not matched to a gene: 15. The CDR3 consists of 20 residues. The CDR3 coding sequence is TGCGCCAGCAGCCAAGATCTGAGCCGGGCTAGCGGGACTGTCTACAATGAGCAGTTCTTC. Amino acid sequence: CASSQDLSRASGTVYNEQFF.

This clonotype came up once. The V gene is TRBV10-3, the J gene TRBJ2-3, with TRBD1 matching 7 bases. From germline, CDR1 is ENHRY and CDR2 SYGVKD. This CDR3 spans 14 amino acids. V lost 4 bases to trimming and J lost 2 bases; unmatched junction nucleotides: 3. The CDR3 sequence is CAISGDSNTDTQYF. The CDR3 nucleotides are TGTGCCATCAGTGGGGACAGCAACACAGATACGCAGTATTTT.

The V gene is TRBV9, the J gene TRBJ2-2, with D uncertain. Trimming removed 3 bases from V and 1 base from J, with 13 bases in between. This CDR3 has 16 amino acids. Germline lookup yields CDR1 SGDLS and CDR2 YYNGEE. The CDR3 loop is CASSENSYRNTGELFF. The CDR3, as DNA: TGTGCCAGCAGCGAAAACAGTTATCGGAACACCGGGGAGCTGTTTTTT.

This clonotype was observed a few times. The gene calls are TRBV12-5 and TRBJ1-5; unclear D gene. CDR3 size: 14 residues. CDR1 LGHNT and CDR2 FRNRAP come from the germline V gene. The germline V and J ends were trimmed by 2 bases and 7 bases, with 12 bases remaining between them. CDR3: CASGLNGVEQPQHF. The CDR3, as DNA: TGTGCTAGTGGTTTGAATGGGGTAGAGCAGCCCCAGCATTTT.

Comments on this clonotype: A junction end diverges from the germline sequence, so it may reflect a read error. The chain combines TRBV12-5 with TRBJ2-3; unclear D gene. Germline V gene sequence: CDR1 LGHNT, CDR2 FRNRAP. CDR3 length equals 14 residues. CDR3 loop: CASGFDSGADTQYF. The DNA for the CDR3 is TGTGCCAGTGGTTTCGACTCTGGAGCAGATACGCAGTATTTT.

The count of this clonotype is one. V gene TRBV5-1 combines with J gene TRBJ1-1, with 10 bases matching TRBD1. CDR3 length: 12 amino acids. V lost 4 bases and J lost 11; bases outside the gene matches: 5. Germline assignment: CDR1 SGHRS and CDR2 YFSETQ. This CDR3 is CASSVGQGIAFF. The CDR3 bases are TGCGCCAGCAGCGTGGGACAGGGGATCGCTTTCTTT.

V usage is TRBV5-5 and J usage is TRBJ2-2, with D perhaps matching TRBD2 (5 bases). V was cut by 1 base and J by 6 bases, with 10 bases left in between. CDR3 size: 14 residues. From germline, CDR1 is SGHKS and CDR2 YYEKEE (reference sequence). In DNA form, the CDR3 reads TGTGCCAGCAGCTTGCGGGGTGCCTCCGGGGAGCTGTTTTTT. Residues: CASSLRGASGELFF.

The rearrangement joins TRBV27 to TRBJ2-3; possibly TRBD2 for D (6 bases). Trimming left V 11 bases short and J 4 bases short, with 22 bases between. The CDR3 extends over 15 amino acids. Germline V gives CDR1 MNHEY, CDR2 SMNVEV (reference sequence). CDR3 nucleotide sequence: TGTGCCCGCACGGGGGTGGGGAATATTTCAGATACGCAGTATTTT. Translated, it gives CARTGVGNISDTQYF.

Concerning this clonotype itself: Given a much more abundant clone one base away, this may be a read error. The DNA for the CDR3 is TGCAGCGTTGCAGGGAATACTAACTATGGCTACACCTTC. Its translation: CSVAGNTNYGYTF. This chain joins TRBV29-1 and TRBJ1-2; possibly TRBD1 for D (5 bases). The CDR3 runs to 13 residues. Germline CDR1 is SQVTM and CDR2 is ANQGSEA. V was clipped by 4 bases and J by 0 bases, with 9 bases between them.

Of note for this clonotype: A read error may account for a junction end that differs from germline. The rearrangement uses TRBV6-5 and TRBJ2-1, with 10 bases lining up with TRBD1. This CDR3 contains 13 residues. The germline gives CDR1 MNHEY, CDR2 SVGAGI. The CDR3 DNA follows: TGTGCCTGCAGTAAGGACAGGGGGAATGAGCAGTTCTTC. Its protein is CACSKDRGNEQFF.

The chain employs TRBV7-2 and TRBJ1-1; 10 bases agree with TRBD1. CDR3 length: 16 residues. J gave up 5 bases and V 5 bases, and 11 bases lay outside the gene matches. CDR1 SGHTA and CDR2 FQGNSA come from the germline V gene. For the CDR3, the DNA is TGTGCCAGCAGCCTCTCCGGGACAGGGGTGTTAACTGAAGCTTTCTTT. Translated, it gives CASSLSGTGVLTEAFF.

The count of this clonotype is one. The chain recombines TRBV9 with TRBJ2-3; 8 nucleotides line up with TRBD2. The germline V gene encodes CDR1 SGDLS and CDR2 YYNGEE. With 0 bases clipped from V and 5 bases from J, the junction kept 8 bases outside the gene matches. The CDR3 sequence is 16 residues long. The CDR3 here is CASSVALAGGVDTQYF. CDR3 coding DNA: TGTGCCAGCAGCGTAGCTCTAGCGGGCGGAGTAGATACGCAGTATTTT. The entire variable domain, with the rest obtained from reference TRBV9 and TRBJ2-3, is as follows: DSGVTQTPKHLITATGQRVTLRCSPRSGDLSVYWYQQSLDQGLQFLIQYYNGEERAKGNILERFSAQQFPDLHSELNLSSLELGDSALYFCASSVALAGGVDTQYFGPGTRLTVL.

The gene calls are TRBV20-1 and TRBJ2-3; possible D gene TRBD2, 6 bases. This CDR3 has 14 amino acids. Germline CDR1 is DFQATT and CDR2 is SNEGSKA (reference sequence). V was clipped by 5 bases and J by 0 bases, with 12 bases between them. DNA for the CDR3: TGCAGTGCTCCACTGGGGACTAGCACAGATACGCAGTATTTT. Translation gives CSAPLGTSTDTQYF.

This chain links TRBV18 with TRBJ1-2; 11 positions agree with TRBD1. The J segment lost 5 bases and the V segment lost 3 bases, leaving 11 bases of the junction unmatched. The CDR3 covers 17 residues. CDR1 KGHSH and CDR2 LQKENI come from the germline V gene. The CDR3 loop is CASSPRGQGALQYGYTF. The CDR3 bases are TGTGCCAGCTCACCTCGCGGACAGGGGGCTTTACAATATGGCTACACCTTC.

This rearrangement joins TRBV10-3 to TRBJ1-3; D gene unclear. The CDR3 runs 15 residues. Germline lookup yields CDR1 ENHRY and CDR2 SYGVKD. Trimming left V 6 bases short and J 0 bases short, with 12 bases between. CDR3 coding DNA: TGTGCCATCAGGGCGTACTCGGACTCTGGAAACACCATATATTTT. It is translated as CAIRAYSDSGNTIYF.

J is TRBJ2-2 and V is TRBV5-1; perhaps TRBD2 as D (5 bases). The V end lost 4 bases, the J end lost 7 bases, and 14 bases lay between the germline ends. The CDR3 is 14 amino acids. Germline V CDR1 and CDR2: SGHRS, YFSETQ. The CDR3 region is CASSDYSGYGELFF. DNA of the CDR3: TGCGCCAGCAGCGACTACAGTGGCTACGGGGAGCTGTTTTTT.

This clonotype was counted many times. V and J are TRBV5-1 and TRBJ2-1; D may be TRBD1 (6 bases). The CDR3 contains 14 residues. The ends were cut back, 0 bases at V and 8 bases at J, with 12 bases in the middle. Germline CDR1 reads SGHRS; CDR2 reads YFSETQ. The chain's CDR3 is CASSLAPGDDEQFF. In DNA, the CDR3 is TGCGCCAGCAGCTTGGCCCCAGGGGACGATGAGCAGTTCTTC. The variable domain in full, with the rest retrieved from reference TRBV5-1 and TRBJ2-1, is KAGVTQTPRYLIKTRGQQVTLSCSPISGHRSVSWYQQTPGQGLQFLFEYFSETQRNKGNFPGRFSGRQFSNSRSEMNVSTLELGDSALYLCASSLAPGDDEQFFGPGTRLTVL.

This clonotype has at least ten counts. This sequence joins TRBV7-2 and TRBJ2-5; TRBD1 matches 7 bases. Germline lookup yields CDR1 SGHTA and CDR2 FQGNSA. The V and J ends lost 5 bases and 5 bases, in that order; junction bases with no gene match: 11. This CDR3 is built from 15 residues. This CDR3 is CASSISTGNQETQYF. The CDR3 bases are TGTGCCAGCAGCATATCGACAGGGAATCAGGAGACCCAGTACTTC.

This clonotype was observed a handful of times. This sequence joins TRBV7-2 and TRBJ1-2; D possibly corresponds to TRBD1 (5 bases). Germline values: CDR1 SGHTA, CDR2 FQGNSA. This CDR3 is built from 17 residues. Trimming shortened V by 1 base and J by 0 bases, and 15 bases separated the two germline ends. In DNA, the CDR3 is TGTGCCAGCAGCTTAGGGGGCAGCGGGGCCACTAACTATGGCTACACCTTC. It encodes CASSLGGSGATNYGYTF.

This clonotype has a handful of counts. The chain has TRBV12-3 or TRBV12-4 and TRBJ1-6, with TRBD1 matching over 8 bases. The CDR3 loop spans 13 amino acids. Trimming cost V 3 bases and J 8 bases; bases outside gene matches: 0. The CDR3 region has the DNA TGTGCCAGCAGTTTGACAGGGGATTCACCCCTCCACTTT. Translated: CASSLTGDSPLHF.

The rearrangement joins TRBV20-1 to TRBJ2-7, with TRBD1 as a possible D gene (5 bases). The CDR3 is 12 amino acids. The V gene's germline CDR1 is DFQATT and CDR2 SNEGSKA (reference sequence). The V end lost 1 base, the J end lost 4 bases, and 8 bases lay between the germline ends. The DNA of the CDR3 is TGCAGTGCTAGAGGGACACTATACGAGCAGTACTTC. It encodes CSARGTLYEQYF.

This clonotype was recorded a few times. The CDR3 protein is CASSLGVAAVQETQYF. CDR3 nucleotides: TGCGCCAGCAGCTTGGGGGTTGCGGCTGTCCAAGAGACCCAGTACTTC. The rearrangement joins TRBV5-1 to TRBJ2-5; D ambiguous. Germline CDR1 SGHRS, CDR2 YFSETQ. Trimming removed 0 bases from V and 1 base from J, with 13 bases in between. The CDR3 has 16 amino acids.

There are a few counts of this clonotype. J is TRBJ2-7 and V is TRBV2; 9 nucleotides match TRBD1. CDR1 and CDR2 from the germline V gene are SNHLY and FYNNEI. The V and J ends lost 6 bases and 0 bases, in that order; junction bases with no gene match: 6. This CDR3 is 15 amino acids long. The CDR3 DNA reads TGTGCCAGCAGCCGGGACAGGGCGTACTCCTACGAGCAGTACTTC. Translating gives CASSRDRAYSYEQYF.

This clonotype has only a few counts. The chain employs TRBV29-1 and TRBJ2-3; D call uncertain. This CDR3 region has 15 residues. V shed 3 bases and J shed 2 bases, with 15 bases lying between them. Germline loops: CDR1 SQVTM, CDR2 ANQGSEA. Here the CDR3 reads CSVDSAKAYTDTQYF. The CDR3 region has the DNA TGCAGCGTTGATTCGGCAAAGGCCTACACAGATACGCAGTATTTT.